One sample yielded the 17 T cell receptor beta chains listed below, sequenced in a study of T cell repertoires in cytomegalovirus infection. In TCRdb, the reads were re-called with MiXCR into one record per CDR3 protein. Among roughly 180,000 distinct CDR3 sequences listed, about a fifth were seen once. For these TCRs, the target antigens are not known. The specimen comprised CD8+ T cells from cultured PBMCs, sampled from culture after CMV antigen stimulation. The receptors here all came from a human donor in good health (CMV status not recorded). Some clones in this sample may be carry-over from other donors' samples.

This clonotype was picked up many times. The chain couples TRBV7-8 to TRBJ2-2, with D perhaps TRBD2 (6 bases). Trimming stripped 1 base from V and 3 bases from J, with 9 bases between. This CDR3 contains 15 residues. CDR1 and CDR2 (germline): SGHVS, FQNEAQ. The CDR3 DNA sequence: TGTGCCAGCAGCTTAGGGGGAGGCGACACCGGGGAGCTGTTTTTT. Its protein product is CASSLGGGDTGELFF.

There are a few counts of this clonotype. The V and J genes are TRBV4-3 and TRBJ1-4; D gene ambiguous. The CDR3 is 14 amino acids. Trimming removed 0 bases from V and 8 bases from J, with 10 bases in between. Germline CDR1 reads LGHNA; CDR2 reads YSLEER. The CDR3 DNA sequence: TGCGCCAGCAGCCAAGACTATGCGTGGGAAAAACTGTTTTTT. Translated: CASSQDYAWEKLFF.

The chain combines TRBV4-1 with TRBJ1-5, with 8 bases identical to TRBD1. Germline V gene data show CDR1 as MGHRA and CDR2 as YSYEKL. The junction had 5 bases not matched to a gene; V was cut back by 5 bases and J by 5 bases. The CDR3 loop spans 14 amino acids. The CDR3 DNA is TGCGCCAGCAGCATCGGGACAGGAGATCAGCCCCAGCATTTT. It yields the protein CASSIGTGDQPQHF.

This sequence joins TRBV7-2 and TRBJ1-5, with D hard to call. Germline CDR1 is SGHTA and CDR2 is FQGNSA. The CDR3 totals 13 residues. Trimming left V 5 bases short and J 2 bases short, with 7 bases between. In DNA form, the CDR3 reads TGTGCCAGCAGCGTGAACGGCAATCAGCCCCAGCATTTT. Translating gives CASSVNGNQPQHF.

This clonotype was counted a few times. The J gene is TRBJ2-2, the V gene TRBV12-3 or TRBV12-4, with 7 bases lining up with TRBD1. CDR3 size: 12 residues. V lost 5 bases, J lost 6 bases, and 0 bases stayed unmatched. In DNA form, the CDR3 reads TGTGCCAGCAGTCAGGGGGCCGGGGAGCTGTTTTTT. The encoded protein is CASSQGAGELFF.

This clonotype was seen only a few times. V usage is TRBV7-8 and J usage is TRBJ2-1, with 9 bases lining up with TRBD2. This CDR3 region has 14 residues. From germline, CDR1 is SGHVS and CDR2 FQNEAQ. V dropped 5 bases and J dropped 6; count of bases not matched to a gene: 5. The CDR3 loop is CASSPFSGGNEQFF. The CDR3 DNA reads as TGTGCCAGCAGCCCCTTTAGCGGGGGCAATGAGCAGTTCTTC.

This clonotype was found a few times. CDR3 nucleotide sequence: TGTGCCAGCAGTTACTATGCAGGGAGTGAGCAGTACTTC. This gives the protein CASSYYAGSEQYF. The rearrangement uses TRBV6-5 and TRBJ2-7; possibly TRBD1 or TRBD2 for D (5 bases each). The germline V gene encodes CDR1 MNHEY and CDR2 SVGAGI. The CDR3 extends over 13 amino acids. Between the trimmed V and J ends, which lost 1 base and 7 bases, there was a span of 11 bases.

About this clonotype: At one boundary the junction diverges from the germline segment, which might be a read error. The chain couples TRBV6-5 to TRBJ2-1; no definite D call. The CDR3 sequence is 14 residues long. Looked up from germline, CDR1 is MNHEY and CDR2 is SVGAGI. CDR3 sequence reads: CARSPIGNDNEQFF. CDR3 DNA: TGTGCCCGCAGTCCCATTGGCAACGACAATGAGCAGTTCTTC.

This clonotype appeared a few times. This chain joins TRBV7-8 and TRBJ2-7; D is undetermined. Per the germline V gene, CDR1 is SGHVS and CDR2 is FQNEAQ. Trimming took 1 base from V and 4 from J, leaving 14 bases between them. This CDR3 spans 15 amino acids. CDR3 sequence (DNA): TGTGCCAGCAGCTTAGAGGTGACACAGATTTACGAGCAGTACTTC. It codes for CASSLEVTQIYEQYF. The full variable domain, completed using reference TRBV7-8 and TRBJ2-7, is GAGVSQSPRYKVAKRGQDVALRCDPISGHVSLFWYQQALGQGPEFLTYFQNEAQLDKSGLPSDRFFAERPEGSVSTLKIQRTQQEDSAVYLCASSLEVTQIYEQYFGPGTRLTVT.

The chain recombines TRBV20-1 with TRBJ2-4; D assignment may be TRBD1 or TRBD2 (5 bases each). The CDR3 extends over 13 amino acids. The V gene's germline CDR1 is DFQATT and CDR2 SNEGSKA (reference sequence). Deletions cut 5 bases from V and 9 bases from J, with 17 bases between. CDR3 DNA: TGCAGTGCTCTTCGCAGGGAGACGGGCATTCAGTACTTC. Its protein product is CSALRRETGIQYF.

The chain uses TRBV28 and TRBJ2-3; D is perhaps TRBD2 (6 bases). This CDR3 has 14 residues. In germline, CDR1 is MDHEN, CDR2 SYDVKM. Trimming removed 5 bases at V and 3 bases at J, with 12 bases between. The CDR3 nucleotides read TGTGCCAGCAGTCCTACGGCGGGAACAGATACGCAGTATTTT. It is translated as CASSPTAGTDTQYF.

The sample holds a few counts of this clonotype. The junction departs from the called germline gene at one end, perhaps through a read error. The V call is TRBV4-1, the J call TRBJ2-7, with 10 positions matching TRBD2. CDR3 length equals 15 residues. Germline CDR1 is MGHRA and CDR2 is YSYEKL. DNA for the CDR3: TGTGCCAGCAGCGTCCAGCGGGGGGGCCCCTACGAGCAGTACTTC. Protein: CASSVQRGGPYEQYF.

This chain uses TRBV7-6 with TRBJ2-7; weak D call: TRBD2 (5 bases). V shed 6 bases and J shed 1 base, with 10 bases lying between them. CDR1 and CDR2 (germline): SGHVS, FNYEAQ. The CDR3 length is 13 residues. Here the CDR3 reads CASSRGSSYEQYF. CDR3 DNA sequence: TGTGCCAGCAGTAGAGGGTCTTCCTACGAGCAGTACTTC.

This clonotype was picked up many times. The chain has TRBV11-2 and TRBJ1-1; 11 bases align to TRBD1. V shed 4 bases, J shed 4 bases, and the junction held 2 bases outside the gene matches. Looked up from germline, CDR1 is SGHAT and CDR2 is FQNNGV. This CDR3 has 14 amino acids. CDR3 sequence: CASSSGQGGTEAFF. The CDR3 DNA follows: TGTGCCAGCAGCTCGGGACAGGGGGGCACTGAAGCTTTCTTT.

This clonotype was counted only a few times. The gene calls are TRBV4-1 and TRBJ2-3; 7 bases match TRBD2. Looked up from germline, CDR1 is MGHRA and CDR2 is YSYEKL. Trimming cost V 3 bases and J 2 bases; bases outside gene matches: 8. The CDR3 spans 16 residues. CDR3 bases: TGCGCCAGCAGCCACTTTTCTAGCGGAGACACAGATACGCAGTATTTT. Protein sequence: CASSHFSSGDTDTQYF.

The chain carries TRBV7-2 and TRBJ1-2, with 9 nucleotides matching TRBD1. After removal of 4 bases from V and 4 bases from J, the junction contained 4 bases not matched to a gene. This CDR3 is 14 amino acids long. Germline assignment: CDR1 SGHTA and CDR2 FQGNSA. In nucleotides, the CDR3 is TGTGCCAGCAGCTACACAGGGGGCGGCTATGGCTACACCTTC. It encodes CASSYTGGGYGYTF. The variable domain in full, completed from reference TRBV7-2 and TRBJ1-2, reads GAGVSQSPSNKVTEKGKDVELRCDPISGHTALYWYRQSLGQGLEFLIYFQGNSAPDKSGLPSDRFSAERTGGSVSTLTIQRTQQEDSAVYLCASSYTGGGYGYTFGSGTRLTVV.

The V call is TRBV7-2, the J call TRBJ1-1; TRBD1 is a possible D gene (6 bases). CDR1 and CDR2 from the germline V gene are SGHTA and FQGNSA. The CDR3 covers 15 residues. The germline V and J ends were trimmed by 5 bases and 0 bases, with 13 bases remaining between them. The CDR3 region has the DNA TGTGCCAGCAGCACACCCGGGACATTGAACACTGAAGCTTTCTTT. Translating it yields CASSTPGTLNTEAFF.